Presented here are 14 T cell receptor beta chains from one specimen sequenced in a study of neoadjuvant anti-PD-1 for oral cavity cancer. Clones were read by immunoSEQ multiplex PCR, and TCRdb kept only the in-frame ones, dropping some. The repertoire holds roughly 13,000 clones, with 60% to 75% as singletons. Here the sequenced sample was PBMCs, taken before nivolumab (anti-PD-1) treatment. The receptors stem from a person between 35 and 79 years old with oral cavity squamous cell carcinoma.

The chain employs TRBV4-1 and TRBJ2-4, with a tentative D call TRBD2 (5 bases). The V gene's germline CDR1 is MGHRA and CDR2 YSYEKL. V lost 2 bases and J lost 8, with 16 bases in between. The CDR3 totals 15 residues. The CDR3 nucleotides are TGCGCCAGCAGCCAATCGAGGGTCCCAGAGGACATTCAGTACTTC. Protein: CASSQSRVPEDIQYF.

This clone has more than one count but fewer than ten. This chain links TRBV15 with TRBJ2-5; the D is unclear. The CDR3 is 15 residues long. V gave up 0 bases and J gave up 4 bases, with 12 bases separating them. CDR1 and CDR2 (germline): LNHNV, YYDKDF (reference sequence). Here the CDR3 DNA reads TGTGCCACCAGCAGAGATCGCCAATTTGGAGAGACCCAGTACTTC. Its translation: CATSRDRQFGETQYF.

The sample holds a few counts of this clone. CDR3 bases: TGTGCCAGCAGCTTAAAGGCAGGGGGCGTCTACGAGCAGTACTTC. As protein: CASSLKAGGVYEQYF. This chain connects TRBV7-6 to TRBJ2-7; TRBD1 agrees at 8 bases. Germline values: CDR1 SGHVS, CDR2 FNYEAQ. Losses at the gene ends were 2 bases for V and 3 bases for J; bases not matched to a gene: 6. The CDR3 contains 15 residues.

The chain employs TRBV5-1 and TRBJ1-1, with TRBD1 matching over 7 bases. In germline, CDR1 is SGHRS, CDR2 YFSETQ. V shed 2 bases, J shed 0 bases, and the junction held 7 bases outside the gene matches. The length of the CDR3 is 16 residues. For the CDR3, the DNA is TGCGCCAGCAGCTTCGCCCAGGGGGGGGTGAACACTGAAGCTTTCTTT. Its translation: CASSFAQGGVNTEAFF. The full variable domain, with the rest looked up from reference TRBV5-1 and TRBJ1-1, is KAGVTQTPRYLIKTRGQQVTLSCSPISGHRSVSWYQQTPGQGLQFLFEYFSETQRNKGNFPGRFSGRQFSNSRSEMNVSTLELGDSALYLCASSFAQGGVNTEAFFGQGTRLTVV.

The chain links TRBV7-9 to TRBJ1-2, with D possibly TRBD1 on 5 matching bases. The CDR3 is 15 amino acids. Germline CDR1 and CDR2: SEHNR and FQNEAQ (reference sequence). The ends were cut back, 2 bases at V and 4 bases at J, with 14 bases in the middle. The CDR3 DNA reads as TGTGCCAGCAGCTTATCACAGGCCCTCCTCTATGGCTACACCTTC. Translated: CASSLSQALLYGYTF.

This clone was detected a few times. This chain's CDR3 is CASSLGGTNTEAFF. The CDR3 DNA follows: TGCGCCAGCAGTCTGGGGGGGACGAACACTGAAGCTTTCTTT. The chain links TRBV23-1 to TRBJ1-1; the D gene is possibly TRBD1 (5 bases). Being an ORF, TRBV23-1 has a function that is uncertain. The CDR3 extends over 14 amino acids. The V end was cut by 4 bases, the J end by 1 base, with 10 bases between.

The rearrangement joins TRBV7-8 to TRBJ1-4; D unclear. The CDR3 spans 16 residues. Germline CDR1 is SGHVS and CDR2 is FQNEAQ. Trimming pared 0 bases from V and 1 base from J, leaving 9 bases between. The CDR3 nucleotides read TGTGCCAGCAGCTTAGCAGGGCGGGGAACTAATGAAAAACTGTTTTTT. Translating gives CASSLAGRGTNEKLFF.

This clone occurred a few times. The chain recombines TRBV7-6 with TRBJ1-5; the D is unclear. CDR1 is SGHVS and CDR2 is FNYEAQ in the germline V gene. Trimming left V 6 bases short and J 4 bases short, with 7 bases between. The CDR3 sequence is 12 residues long. The CDR3 reads CASSSPNQPQHF. In DNA form, the CDR3 reads TGTGCCAGCAGTTCCCCTAATCAGCCCCAGCATTTT.

The chain uses TRBV29-1 and TRBJ1-1, with 7 bases aligning to TRBD1. V shed 8 bases, J shed 8 bases, and the junction held 8 bases outside the gene matches. The germline V gene has CDR1 SQVTM and CDR2 ANQGSEA. This CDR3 comprises 11 residues. CDR3 nucleotide sequence: TGCAGCATGGGACAGCTCACCGAAGCTTTCTTT. Translating gives CSMGQLTEAFF.

This clone was picked up a small number of times. The rearrangement uses TRBV27 and TRBJ1-5, with D unresolved. Germline loops: CDR1 MNHEY, CDR2 SMNVEV (reference sequence). The CDR3 runs to 13 residues. V was shortened by 5 bases and J by 7 bases, with 12 bases between the two germline ends. CDR3 coding DNA: TGTGCCAGCAGTGAGAGTACGGGACAGCCCCAGCATTTT. Protein: CASSESTGQPQHF.

This clone turned up a few times. The chain carries TRBV6-5 and TRBJ1-2; D remains ambiguous. The CDR3 extends over 13 amino acids. Trimming removed 0 bases at V and 7 bases at J, with 9 bases between. Per germline, CDR1 MNHEY and CDR2 SVGAGI. In DNA, the CDR3 is TGTGCCAGCAGTTACTCCAGTGCAGCTGGCTACACCTTC. Protein product: CASSYSSAAGYTF.

This chain connects TRBV7-2 to TRBJ2-5; 11 positions agree with TRBD2. The length of the CDR3 is 15 residues. V was pared by 8 bases and J by 2 bases, with 7 bases of the junction left unmatched. The germline V gene has CDR1 SGHTA and CDR2 FQGNSA. The CDR3 here is CASGKIAGGQETQYF. The CDR3 nucleotides read TGTGCCAGCGGCAAAATAGCGGGGGGGCAAGAGACCCAGTACTTC.

This rearrangement joins TRBV30 to TRBJ1-2; perhaps TRBD1 as D (5 bases). Germline CDR1 reads GTSNPN; CDR2 reads SVGIG (reference sequence). Trimming stripped 1 base from V and 4 bases from J, with 19 bases between. The CDR3 consists of 16 residues. The CDR3 region has the DNA TGTGCCTGGAGTGGATTTCAGGGTTTAGGGAGCTATGGCTACACCTTC. Translating it yields CAWSGFQGLGSYGYTF.

The chain employs TRBV10-2 and TRBJ2-1, with 10 bases fitting TRBD2. In germline, CDR1 is WSHSY, CDR2 SAAADI. With V trimmed by 9 bases and J by 6 bases, 11 bases remained unmatched. The length of the CDR3 is 15 residues. CDR3 nucleotides: TGCGCCAGTTTAAAGCGGGAGGGCCAGGCCAATGAGCAGTTCTTC. Protein: CASLKREGQANEQFF.